These 27 T cell receptor beta chains came from one sample sequenced in a study of shared clonotypes between healthy human individuals. Naive CD8 cells lacked CD45RO and underwent positive selection for CCR7, leaving out terminally differentiated effector memory CD45RA+ cells. The data were produced by immunoSEQ multiplex PCR, yet TCRdb's version contains in-frame clones alone and is incomplete. The table lists 650,000 to 800,000 clones, 92% of them singletons. What was sequenced was naive CD8+ T cells sorted from blood. The receptor source for this set is a man aged 25-45 years in good health.

There are a few counts of this clone. The V call is TRBV7-9, the J call TRBJ2-1; possible D gene TRBD2, 5 bases. There are 15 residues in the CDR3. The ends were cut back, 6 bases at V and 5 bases at J, with 17 bases in the middle. Germline values: CDR1 SEHNR, CDR2 FQNEAQ (reference sequence). The CDR3 is CASSPSSGTHNEQFF. Written as DNA, the CDR3 is TGTGCCAGCAGTCCCAGTTCGGGAACCCACAATGAGCAGTTCTTC.

This chain links TRBV9 with TRBJ1-3, with D tentatively TRBD1 (5 bases). The germline gives CDR1 SGDLS, CDR2 YYNGEE. Trimming removed 6 bases at V and 4 bases at J, with 11 bases between. This CDR3 has 13 amino acids. The CDR3 DNA is TGTGCCAGCAATCAGGGTTCCGGAAACACCATATATTTT. It yields the protein CASNQGSGNTIYF.

The genes are TRBV11-2 and TRBJ2-2, with D unresolved. Trimming cost V 3 bases and J 8 bases, with 13 bases left between them. From germline, CDR1 is SGHAT and CDR2 FQNNGV. The CDR3 is 14 amino acids. Here the CDR3 DNA reads TGTGCCAGCAGCTTTTACAGTCCCAGGGGGGAGCTGTTTTTT. Protein: CASSFYSPRGELFF.

CDR3 in DNA: TGTGCCAGCAGTTTTGCAGGGGATGGCTACACCTTC. Translated, it gives CASSFAGDGYTF. This rearrangement joins TRBV27 to TRBJ1-2, with a tentative D call TRBD1 (6 bases). Germline assignment: CDR1 MNHEY and CDR2 SMNVEV (reference sequence). The V gene lost 3 bases and the J gene lost 6 bases, with 8 bases spanning the gap. This CDR3 has 12 residues.

V usage is TRBV27 and J usage is TRBJ2-2; D is perhaps TRBD1 (5 bases). CDR3 length: 15 residues. V dropped 3 bases and J dropped 3 bases, with 11 bases sitting between them. CDR1 and CDR2 (germline): MNHEY, SMNVEV (reference sequence). The CDR3 sequence is CASSLRQIYTGELFF. CDR3 DNA sequence: TGTGCCAGCAGTTTGAGACAGATTTACACCGGGGAGCTGTTTTTT.

The chain joins TRBV5-4 to TRBJ1-4, with a tentative D call TRBD1 (6 bases). Trimming removed 3 bases at V and 11 bases at J, with 20 bases between. This CDR3 comprises 15 residues. Germline values: CDR1 SGHNT, CDR2 YYREEE (reference sequence). The CDR3 nucleotides are TGTGCCAGCAGCTCTACAGGGTCCTTGGAAGGGAAACTGTTTTTT. Its protein is CASSSTGSLEGKLFF.

The CDR3 region has the DNA TGTGCCAGCAGTGGGGAGACAGGGAGGGTCTACGAGCAGTACTTC. Its protein product is CASSGETGRVYEQYF. The chain carries TRBV6-1 and TRBJ2-7; D tentatively fits TRBD1 or TRBD2 (7 bases each). V was cut by 4 bases and J by 3 bases, with 16 bases left in between. The CDR3 is 15 amino acids. Germline V CDR1 and CDR2: MNHNS, SASEGT.

The chain joins TRBV2 to TRBJ1-1; D may be TRBD1 (5 bases). Trimming pared 9 bases from V and 1 base from J, leaving 9 bases between. Germline lookup yields CDR1 SNHLY and CDR2 FYNNEI. This CDR3 has 12 residues. The CDR3 here is CASGQTNTEAFF. CDR3 bases: TGTGCCAGTGGACAAACGAACACTGAAGCTTTCTTT.

This chain connects TRBV5-1 to TRBJ2-7; perhaps TRBD1 as D (5 bases). Trimming removed 0 bases at V and 5 bases at J, with 12 bases between. Germline CDR1 SGHRS, CDR2 YFSETQ. This CDR3 has 14 residues. The CDR3: CASSLATQAHEQYF. Here the CDR3 DNA reads TGCGCCAGCAGCTTGGCCACACAGGCCCACGAGCAGTACTTC.

The chain links TRBV6-1 to TRBJ2-2; TRBD1 is a possible D gene (6 bases). Germline lookup yields CDR1 MNHNS and CDR2 SASEGT. With 4 bases removed from V and 3 bases from J, the gap between germline ends came to 9 bases. CDR3 length: 14 residues. CDR3 DNA sequence: TGTGCCAGCAGTGTGGACAGTTACACCGGGGAGCTGTTTTTT. This sequence encodes CASSVDSYTGELFF.

This clone has a single count. J is TRBJ1-2 and V is TRBV7-3; weak D call: TRBD1 (6 bases). The CDR3 covers 17 residues. V lost 2 bases and J 3 bases, leaving 19 bases between the germline ends. The V gene's germline CDR1 is SGHTA and CDR2 FQGTGA. CDR3 in DNA: TGTGCCAGCAGCTTATATCCCACCGGGGGGCAAGACTATGGCTACACCTTC. It encodes CASSLYPTGGQDYGYTF.

The chain carries TRBV20-1 and TRBJ2-1; tentatively, D is TRBD2 (5 bases). V was cut by 8 bases and J by 5 bases, with 7 bases left in between. Germline V gene data show CDR1 as DFQATT and CDR2 as SNEGSKA (reference sequence). The CDR3 is 10 amino acids. The CDR3 DNA reads TGCAGTATCGGGGACAATGAGCAGTTCTTC. Residues: CSIGDNEQFF.

A single count supports this clone. This sample includes further DNA sequences coding for the same CDR3. This chain uses TRBV27 with TRBJ2-1; TRBD2 agrees at 11 bases. This CDR3 is built from 14 residues. Germline values: CDR1 MNHEY, CDR2 SMNVEV (reference sequence). With V trimmed by 8 bases and J by 7 bases, 7 bases remained unmatched. The CDR3 protein is CASSLAGGYNEQFF. The CDR3 coding sequence is TGTGCCAGCTCGCTAGCGGGAGGTTATAATGAGCAGTTCTTC.

The rearrangement uses TRBV15 and TRBJ1-5; D gene uncertain. Germline V CDR1 and CDR2: LNHNV, YYDKDF (reference sequence). The CDR3 covers 14 residues. V was cut by 5 bases and J by 0 bases, with 8 bases left in between. CDR3 sequence (DNA): TGTGCCACCAGCCTTAGTTATAGCAATCAGCCCCAGCATTTT. Its protein product is CATSLSYSNQPQHF.

V is TRBV19 and J is TRBJ1-5, with D hard to call. The length of the CDR3 is 13 residues. Germline assignment: CDR1 LNHDA and CDR2 SQIVND (reference sequence). Trimming removed 7 bases at V and 5 bases at J, with 12 bases between. The CDR3 region is CASTVTGDQPQHF. In DNA form, the CDR3 reads TGTGCCAGTACAGTCACCGGGGATCAGCCCCAGCATTTT.

The V call is TRBV7-2, the J call TRBJ2-5; D possibly corresponds to TRBD1 (5 bases). CDR1 and CDR2 (germline): SGHTA, FQGNSA. The germline V and J ends were trimmed by 3 bases and 4 bases, with 15 bases remaining between them. This CDR3 region has 15 residues. DNA for the CDR3: TGTGCCAGCAGCTTTACGGGCAGGGTGGGAGAGACCCAGTACTTC. It codes for CASSFTGRVGETQYF.

The chain combines TRBV7-7 with TRBJ2-7; D tentatively fits TRBD1 or TRBD2 (5 bases each). Germline lookup yields CDR1 SSHAT and CDR2 FNYEAQ (reference sequence). The length of the CDR3 is 13 residues. V was shortened by 5 bases and J by 2 bases, with 10 bases between the two germline ends. DNA for the CDR3: TGTGCCAGCAGCCAGCTGGGGGCCTACGAGCAGTACTTC. Its protein is CASSQLGAYEQYF.

The chain links TRBV7-3 to TRBJ2-1; 7 nucleotides agree with TRBD1. CDR1 SGHTA and CDR2 FQGTGA come from the germline V gene. The CDR3 is 15 amino acids. V dropped 4 bases and J dropped 8; count of bases not matched to a gene: 11. Here the CDR3 DNA reads TGTGCCAGCAGCTCGATGGACAGGCTTAGTGATGAGCAGTTCTTC. Its protein is CASSSMDRLSDEQFF.

The chain recombines TRBV5-1 with TRBJ2-7; maybe TRBD2 (6 bases). The CDR3 length is 14 residues. V dropped 6 bases and J dropped 2 bases, with 15 bases sitting between them. Germline V gene lookup returns CDR1 SGHRS and CDR2 YFSETQ. DNA for the CDR3: TGCGCCAGCAACTTAGGGGACTCACCCTACGAGCAGTACTTC. The encoded protein is CASNLGDSPYEQYF.

This chain uses TRBV29-1 with TRBJ2-5; D call uncertain. Trimming left V 7 bases short and J 3 bases short, with 6 bases between. Per the germline V gene, CDR1 is SQVTM and CDR2 is ANQGSEA. This CDR3 comprises 10 residues. The DNA for the CDR3 is TGCAGCGCAGACGAAGAGACCCAGTACTTC. Encoded protein: CSADEETQYF.

CDR3 bases: TGTGCCAGCAGTTACGCGACTAGTGAGGCCAAAAACATTCAGTACTTC. Encoded protein: CASSYATSEAKNIQYF. The genes are TRBV6-5 and TRBJ2-4; maybe TRBD2 (6 bases). V was clipped by 2 bases and J by 1 base, with 12 bases between them. Per germline, CDR1 MNHEY and CDR2 SVGAGI. This CDR3 has 16 amino acids.

The chain carries TRBV27 and TRBJ2-7; TRBD2 matches at 12 bases. The J segment lost 4 bases and the V segment lost 3 bases, leaving 4 bases of the junction unmatched. Germline V gene lookup returns CDR1 MNHEY and CDR2 SMNVEV (reference sequence). The CDR3 is made up of 15 amino acids. The CDR3 region is CASSFTGTSGYEQYF. CDR3 nucleotides: TGTGCCAGCAGTTTCACCGGGACTAGCGGGTACGAGCAGTACTTC.

Worth noting for this clone: Additional DNA sequences in this sample encode the identical CDR3. J is TRBJ2-7 and V is TRBV28; no clear D. CDR1 and CDR2 (germline): MDHEN, SYDVKM. Deletions cut 5 bases from V and 2 bases from J, with 4 bases between. This CDR3 has 11 residues. CDR3 sequence (DNA): TGTGCCAGCAGTCGAACCTACGAGCAGTACTTC. Translation gives CASSRTYEQYF.

Concerning this clone: The sample carries other DNA sequences with the same CDR3. The V gene is TRBV14, the J gene TRBJ2-7; D is undetermined. The germline V and J ends were trimmed by 3 bases and 0 bases, with 6 bases remaining between them. The CDR3 runs to 13 residues. Looked up from germline, CDR1 is SGHDN and CDR2 is FVKESK. CDR3 nucleotide sequence: TGTGCCAGCAGCCAGGACCCCTCCTACGAGCAGTACTTC. Its translation is CASSQDPSYEQYF.

The V and J genes are TRBV5-4 and TRBJ2-1; 8 nucleotides line up with TRBD2. The V and J ends lost 0 bases and 0 bases, in that order; junction bases with no gene match: 2. This CDR3 is 16 amino acids long. Germline V gene sequence: CDR1 SGHNT, CDR2 YYREEE (reference sequence). The DNA for the CDR3 is TGTGCCAGCAGCTTGGAGAGCGGGAGCTCCTACAATGAGCAGTTCTTC. Encoded protein: CASSLESGSSYNEQFF.

This clone was recorded once. The genes are TRBV7-2 and TRBJ2-3; 11 bases align to TRBD2. V was clipped by 0 bases and J by 3 bases; unmatched bases: 5. This CDR3 spans 17 amino acids. CDR1 SGHTA and CDR2 FQGNSA come from the germline V gene. The DNA of the CDR3 is TGTGCCAGCAGCTTAGCACTAGCGGGAGCCGGGACAGATACGCAGTATTTT. It encodes CASSLALAGAGTDTQYF.

The chain combines TRBV27 with TRBJ2-2; the D is unclear. Trimming removed 0 bases at V and 3 bases at J, with 5 bases between. This CDR3 has 14 residues. The germline CDR1 and CDR2 sequences are MNHEY and SMNVEV (reference sequence). The CDR3 reads CASSLSAYTGELFF. CDR3 nucleotide sequence: TGTGCCAGCAGTTTATCGGCCTACACCGGGGAGCTGTTTTTT.